A single sample is the source of the 8 T cell receptor beta chains below, sequenced in a study of blood T cell repertoires in COVID-19. Here immunoSEQ multiplex PCR was the method, and the copy in TCRdb shows in-frame clones only, minus some. The sample yields 20,000 to 25,000 clones, around nine tenths seen once. Sequencing input: peripheral blood. These receptors all stem from a human donor in a cohort sampled during active COVID-19. The donor label of this sample is uncertain.

This clone was observed once. The chain links TRBV25-1 to TRBJ2-3; 9 bases align to TRBD2. Germline CDR1 and CDR2: MGHDK and SYGVNS. The CDR3 sequence is 16 residues long. V lost 4 bases to trimming and J lost 2 bases; unmatched junction nucleotides: 7. The CDR3 DNA sequence: TGTGCCAGCAGTGTCGCTAGCGGGACTTCCACAGATACGCAGTATTTT. Its translation: CASSVASGTSTDTQYF.

The gene calls are TRBV28 and TRBJ1-4, with D uncertain. V lost 5 bases, J lost 0 bases, and 10 bases lay in between. Germline CDR1 MDHEN, CDR2 SYDVKM. The CDR3 has 15 residues. The chain's CDR3 is CASSTAGTTNEKLFF. The CDR3 bases are TGTGCCAGCAGTACCGCAGGTACAACTAATGAAAAACTGTTTTTT.

J is TRBJ1-2 and V is TRBV27, with TRBD1 as a possible D gene (6 bases). The V gene lost 6 bases and the J gene lost 4 bases, with 21 bases spanning the gap. Germline-derived CDR1 and CDR2 are MNHEY and SMNVEV (reference sequence). CDR3 length: 16 residues. CDR3 sequence (DNA): TGTGCCAGCAGCCCCAGTGAGGGCGGGGGCGCCTATGGCTACACCTTC. This sequence encodes CASSPSEGGGAYGYTF.

The chain recombines TRBV5-4 with TRBJ1-1; a possible D gene is TRBD1 (6 bases). CDR3 size: 15 residues. From germline, CDR1 is SGHNT and CDR2 YYREEE (reference sequence). The ends were cut back, 3 bases at V and 5 bases at J, with 17 bases in the middle. CDR3 residues: CASSSPQQGGTEAFF. The CDR3 DNA reads TGTGCCAGCAGCTCGCCCCAACAGGGAGGGACTGAAGCTTTCTTT.

The chain has TRBV5-1 and TRBJ1-2; D is unclear. V shed 1 base and J shed 4 bases, with 14 bases lying between them. The CDR3 extends over 15 amino acids. Germline CDR1 reads SGHRS; CDR2 reads YFSETQ. CDR3 region: CASSLFSSPTYGYTF. For the CDR3, the DNA is TGCGCCAGCAGCTTGTTCAGTTCTCCAACCTATGGCTACACCTTC. Full variable domain (missing parts from reference TRBV5-1 and TRBJ1-2): KAGVTQTPRYLIKTRGQQVTLSCSPISGHRSVSWYQQTPGQGLQFLFEYFSETQRNKGNFPGRFSGRQFSNSRSEMNVSTLELGDSALYLCASSLFSSPTYGYTFGSGTRLTVV.

V is TRBV6-6 and J is TRBJ1-4; D gene ambiguous. The CDR3 length is 11 residues. The germline V gene encodes CDR1 MNHNY and CDR2 SVGAGI (reference sequence). The V gene lost 6 bases and the J gene lost 7 bases, with 6 bases spanning the gap. In nucleotides, the CDR3 is TGTGCCAGCAGCCCCAGTGAAAAACTGTTTTTT. Translation: CASSPSEKLFF.

The V and J genes are TRBV30 and TRBJ2-2, with D perhaps matching TRBD1 (6 bases). The CDR3 loop spans 12 amino acids. Germline V lookup: CDR1 GTSNPN, CDR2 SVGIG (reference sequence). Trimming left V 1 base short and J 6 bases short, with 6 bases between. The CDR3 sequence is CAWSDRAGELFF. CDR3 bases: TGTGCCTGGAGTGACAGGGCCGGGGAGCTGTTTTTT.

The chain combines TRBV11-3 with TRBJ2-3; D is undetermined. CDR1 SGHNT and CDR2 YENEEA come from the germline V gene. V shed 3 bases and J shed 0 bases, with 4 bases lying between them. CDR3 size: 13 residues. The CDR3 loop is CASSFPSTDTQYF. Written as DNA, the CDR3 is TGTGCCAGCAGCTTCCCAAGCACAGATACGCAGTATTTT.